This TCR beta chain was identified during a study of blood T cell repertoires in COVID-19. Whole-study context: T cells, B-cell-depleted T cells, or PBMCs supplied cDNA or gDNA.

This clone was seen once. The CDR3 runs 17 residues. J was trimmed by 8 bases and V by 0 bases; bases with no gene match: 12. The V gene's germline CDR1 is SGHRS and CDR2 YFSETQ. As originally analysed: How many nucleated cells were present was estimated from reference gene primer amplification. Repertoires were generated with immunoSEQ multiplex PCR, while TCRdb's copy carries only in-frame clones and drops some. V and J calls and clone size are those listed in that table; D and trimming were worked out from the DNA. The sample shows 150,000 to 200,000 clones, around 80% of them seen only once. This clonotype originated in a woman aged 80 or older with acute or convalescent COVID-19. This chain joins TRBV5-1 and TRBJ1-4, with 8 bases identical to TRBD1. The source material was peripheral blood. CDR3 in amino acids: CASSLVPGGEFNEKLFF. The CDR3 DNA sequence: TGCGCCAGCAGCTTGGTGCCAGGGGGCGAGTTTAACGAAAAACTGTTTTTT.